What follows are 24 T cell receptor beta chains derived from one specimen sequenced in a study of T cell changes during pregnancy in multiple sclerosis. The table came from immunoSEQ multiplex PCR; TCRdb's copy has only in-frame clones and leaves some out. The sample lists approximately 22,000 clones; around four fifths were seen once. Sample: CD8+ T cells from peripheral blood mononuclear cells, taken in the first trimester of pregnancy. These receptors came from a female donor in good health, enrolled as a control in a pregnancy study.

This sequence joins TRBV5-4 and TRBJ1-2; D is unresolved. This CDR3 has 14 amino acids. Trimming left V 4 bases short and J 1 base short, with 11 bases between. The V gene's germline CDR1 is SGHNT and CDR2 YYREEE (reference sequence). CDR3 nucleotide sequence: TGTGCCAGCAGCCCTTGGGCCTTTAACTATGGCTACACCTTC. Encoded protein: CASSPWAFNYGYTF.

The chain combines TRBV9 with TRBJ2-7, with TRBD1 identical over 7 bases. In germline, CDR1 is SGDLS, CDR2 YYNGEE. V lost 4 bases, J lost 6 bases, and 13 bases stayed unmatched. This CDR3 is 15 amino acids long. In DNA form, the CDR3 reads TGTGCCAGCAGCCAAGCAGGGGGTGTCCTGAGCGAGCAGTACTTC. Translation: CASSQAGGVLSEQYF.

The chain is built from TRBV27 and TRBJ1-5; D may be TRBD1 (5 bases). Germline CDR1 reads MNHEY; CDR2 reads SMNVEV (reference sequence). The CDR3 is made up of 12 amino acids. Trimming took off 4 bases at V and 7 bases at J, with 8 bases between the two ends. CDR3 amino acids: CASSSGLQPQHF. CDR3 nucleotides: TGTGCCAGCAGTTCGGGACTCCAGCCCCAGCATTTT.

The chain is built from TRBV4-1 and TRBJ1-4, with 12 bases aligning to TRBD1. Germline CDR1 is MGHRA and CDR2 is YSYEKL. The CDR3 loop spans 16 amino acids. Losses at the gene ends were 1 base for V and 15 bases for J; bases not matched to a gene: 12. The CDR3 protein is CASSQVSHPGQGALFF. CDR3 in DNA: TGCGCCAGCAGCCAAGTCAGCCATCCGGGACAGGGGGCGTTGTTTTTT.

The chain recombines TRBV7-2 with TRBJ2-7, with 8 bases aligning to TRBD1. The V and J ends lost 6 bases and 5 bases, in that order; junction bases with no gene match: 6. The germline V gene has CDR1 SGHTA and CDR2 FQGNSA. This CDR3 spans 13 amino acids. CDR3 region: CASSTDRAHEQYF. The CDR3 nucleotides read TGTGCCAGCAGTACGGACAGGGCCCACGAGCAGTACTTC. Full variable domain (missing parts from reference TRBV7-2 and TRBJ2-7): GAGVSQSPSNKVTEKGKDVELRCDPISGHTALYWYRQSLGQGLEFLIYFQGNSAPDKSGLPSDRFSAERTGGSVSTLTIQRTQQEDSAVYLCASSTDRAHEQYFGPGTRLTVT.

The table lists this clone with many counts. The chain combines TRBV11-2 with TRBJ1-2, with 9 nucleotides matching TRBD1. Germline-derived CDR1 and CDR2 are SGHAT and FQNNGV. The V gene end was trimmed by 0 bases and the J gene end by 7 bases; junction bases not matched to a gene: 6. CDR3 length equals 15 residues. The CDR3, as DNA: TGTGCCAGCAGCTTAGATGGGGGGACAGGGCCTGGCTACACCTTC. It yields the protein CASSLDGGTGPGYTF.

The chain uses TRBV19 and TRBJ2-3; tentative D call: TRBD2 (5 bases). CDR3 length equals 15 residues. Trimming removed 5 bases at V and 2 bases at J, with 14 bases between. Germline V CDR1 and CDR2: LNHDA, SQIVND (reference sequence). The CDR3 is CASSSLSVSTDTQYF. As DNA, the CDR3 is TGTGCCAGTAGTTCACTTAGCGTCTCCACAGATACGCAGTATTTT.

The chain links TRBV6-5 to TRBJ2-5; D is unclear. CDR1 is MNHEY and CDR2 is SVGAGI in the germline V gene. This CDR3 is 14 amino acids long. The ends were cut back, 6 bases at V and 0 bases at J, with 11 bases in the middle. CDR3 loop: CASRLLPYQETQYF. The CDR3 nucleotides read TGTGCCAGCAGGCTACTTCCGTACCAAGAGACCCAGTACTTC.

V and J are TRBV19 and TRBJ1-2, with D perhaps TRBD1 (5 bases). The CDR3 consists of 15 residues. Germline CDR1 and CDR2: LNHDA and SQIVND (reference sequence). The V and J ends lost 3 bases and 4 bases respectively, with 15 bases between them. The CDR3 coding sequence is TGTGCCAGTAGTATTGGGACCCGCGGGGGCTATGGCTACACCTTC. This sequence encodes CASSIGTRGGYGYTF.

The sample holds one count of this clone. The rearrangement joins TRBV28 to TRBJ2-3; 9 bases agree with TRBD2. V was clipped by 5 bases and J by 6 bases; unmatched bases: 6. This CDR3 has 14 residues. The germline V gene has CDR1 MDHEN and CDR2 SYDVKM. The CDR3 region is CASSGGGGWDTQYF. The CDR3 coding sequence is TGTGCCAGCAGTGGCGGGGGGGGCTGGGATACGCAGTATTTT.

This chain links TRBV11-3 with TRBJ2-7, with a possible D match to TRBD1 (5 bases). The germline V gene encodes CDR1 SGHNT and CDR2 YENEEA. Trimming removed 0 bases from V and 2 bases from J, with 23 bases in between. This CDR3 has 19 amino acids. The CDR3 DNA reads TGTGCCAGCAGCTTAGATAGGGGTCTCGGATACCGAGAGGCCTACGAGCAGTACTTC. Encoded protein: CASSLDRGLGYREAYEQYF.

The gene calls are TRBV9 and TRBJ2-1; 8 positions match TRBD2. Germline V gives CDR1 SGDLS, CDR2 YYNGEE. The CDR3 length is 15 residues. V lost 0 bases, J lost 2 bases, and 1 base stayed unmatched. CDR3 nucleotide sequence: TGTGCCAGCAGCGTAGACGGGGGGGCCTACAATGAGCAGTTCTTC. Translating it yields CASSVDGGAYNEQFF.

The V and J genes are TRBV7-9 and TRBJ2-7, with D possibly being TRBD2 (6 bases). Germline V gives CDR1 SEHNR, CDR2 FQNEAQ (reference sequence). The CDR3 is made up of 14 amino acids. The V and J ends lost 6 bases and 5 bases respectively, with 17 bases between them. The DNA for the CDR3 is TGTGCCAGCAGTAAACCGCCGGGGGAAAACGAGCAGTACTTC. Translated: CASSKPPGENEQYF. Full variable domain (missing parts from reference TRBV7-9 and TRBJ2-7): DTGVSQNPRHKITKRGQNVTFRCDPISEHNRLYWYRQTLGQGPEFLTYFQNEAQLEKSRLLSDRFSAERPKGSFSTLEIQRTEQGDSAMYLCASSKPPGENEQYFGPGTRLTVT.

This chain uses TRBV7-3 with TRBJ2-3; 11 bases are a match to TRBD2. CDR3 length: 15 amino acids. The V segment lost 6 bases and the J segment 4 bases; nucleotides outside the gene matches: 6. CDR1 SGHTA and CDR2 FQGTGA come from the germline V gene. DNA for the CDR3: TGTGCCAGCAGTTATACTAGCGGGAGCCCAGATACGCAGTATTTT. Translated, it gives CASSYTSGSPDTQYF. Combining the CDR3 with reference TRBV7-3 and TRBJ2-3 gives the whole variable domain GAGVSQTPSNKVTEKGKYVELRCDPISGHTALYWYRQSLGQGPEFLIYFQGTGAADDSGLPNDRFFAVRPEGSVSTLKIQRTERGDSAVYLCASSYTSGSPDTQYFGPGTRLTVL.

V is TRBV27 and J is TRBJ1-2; tentatively, D is TRBD1 (6 bases). The CDR3 sequence is 19 residues long. Germline lookup yields CDR1 MNHEY and CDR2 SMNVEV (reference sequence). V lost 6 bases to trimming and J lost 8 bases, with 34 bases between them. This CDR3 reads CASSYLIGGALGRLGGYTF. CDR3 in DNA: TGTGCCAGCAGCTATTTGATTGGGGGGGCGCTGGGCAGGTTGGGGGGCTACACCTTC.

This sequence joins TRBV2 and TRBJ2-5; 9 bases match TRBD2. V lost 0 bases and J lost 4; bases outside the gene matches: 6. The CDR3 covers 16 residues. Germline V gives CDR1 SNHLY, CDR2 FYNNEI. CDR3 DNA: TGTGCCAGCAGTGAAGCTTGGCGGGGGGGTCGAGAGACCCAGTACTTC. It yields the protein CASSEAWRGGRETQYF.

V usage is TRBV27 and J usage is TRBJ2-3; 10 bases map to TRBD1. Trimming cost V 5 bases and J 4 bases; bases outside gene matches: 9. The CDR3 length is 16 residues. Germline V CDR1 and CDR2: MNHEY, SMNVEV (reference sequence). CDR3 amino acids: CASSPARDRGADTQYF. The CDR3 coding sequence is TGTGCCAGCAGTCCCGCCCGGGACAGGGGCGCAGATACGCAGTATTTT.

The chain has TRBV11-2 and TRBJ1-3; D may be TRBD1 (5 bases). Trimming removed 1 base at V and 16 bases at J, with 20 bases between. The CDR3 contains 14 residues. Germline CDR1 and CDR2: SGHAT and FQNNGV. CDR3 DNA: TGTGCCAGCAGCTTAGCTGCTATCCCCGGGGGGACGTATTTT. Translating gives CASSLAAIPGGTYF.

CDR3 residues: CASSRRKGRETSSYNEQFF. The CDR3 DNA reads TGTGCCAGCAGCCGGAGGAAAGGGCGGGAGACTAGCTCCTACAATGAGCAGTTCTTC. This sequence joins TRBV9 and TRBJ2-1; 7 positions match TRBD2. Germline V lookup: CDR1 SGDLS, CDR2 YYNGEE. This CDR3 has 19 amino acids. J was trimmed by 0 bases and V by 4 bases; bases with no gene match: 16.

The gene calls are TRBV19 and TRBJ1-1, with a possible D match to TRBD1 (5 bases). Germline V gives CDR1 LNHDA, CDR2 SQIVND (reference sequence). V was shortened by 7 bases and J by 5 bases, with 14 bases between the two germline ends. CDR3 length equals 13 residues. CDR3: CASTIYGATEAFF. DNA for the CDR3: TGTGCCAGTACGATTTATGGGGCGACTGAAGCTTTCTTT. Using reference TRBV19 and TRBJ1-1 for the parts outside the CDR3, the full variable domain is DGGITQSPKYLFRKEGQNVTLSCEQNLNHDAMYWYRQDPGQGLRLIYYSQIVNDFQKGDIAEGYSVSREKKESFPLTVTSAQKNPTAFYLCASTIYGATEAFFGQGTRLTVV.

This clone was seen a single time. Other DNA sequences in this specimen translate into the identical CDR3. This chain's CDR3 is CASSDSSGSYNEQFF. In DNA, the CDR3 is TGTGCCAGCAGTGACTCTAGCGGCTCCTACAATGAGCAGTTCTTC. This rearrangement joins TRBV6-4 to TRBJ2-1; D possibly corresponds to TRBD2 (6 bases). The ends were cut back, 0 bases at V and 0 bases at J, with 6 bases in the middle. The CDR3 sequence is 15 residues long. The germline CDR1 and CDR2 sequences are MRHNA and SNTAGT.

V is TRBV29-1 and J is TRBJ2-7; 8 bases match TRBD1. Germline CDR1 SQVTM, CDR2 ANQGSEA. The CDR3 extends over 13 amino acids. V shed 5 bases, J shed 0 bases, and the junction held 3 bases outside the gene matches. The CDR3 region has the DNA TGCAGCGTTTGGGGACAGGCCTCCTACGAGCAGTACTTC. It codes for CSVWGQASYEQYF.

This rearrangement joins TRBV6-1 to TRBJ2-7; 7 bases match TRBD1. Germline CDR1 is MNHNS and CDR2 is SASEGT. V was pared by 2 bases and J by 5 bases, with 6 bases of the junction left unmatched. The CDR3 spans 14 residues. CDR3 bases: TGTGCCAGCAGTGAAAGACAGGGTTCCGACGAGCAGTACTTC. As protein: CASSERQGSDEQYF.

The genes are TRBV6-5 and TRBJ2-1; 7 nucleotides line up with TRBD1. The length of the CDR3 is 15 residues. V trimming: 5 bases; J trimming: 3 bases; junction bases outside the gene matches: 7. Germline V gene lookup returns CDR1 MNHEY and CDR2 SVGAGI. Written as DNA, the CDR3 is TGTGCCAGCAGTCCCCCGGGACAGTTCTACAATGAGCAGTTCTTC. This translates into CASSPPGQFYNEQFF.